The table lists the clone carrying this T cell receptor (beta chain) with a few counts. No antigen is known for it. Authors' data handling: Filtering differed, since immunoSEQ gave only junction sequences and no quality scores. This table comes from immunoSEQ multiplex PCR, and its TCRdb copy is limited to in-frame clones, with some not included. V and J calls and clone size are those listed in that table; D and trimming were worked out from the DNA. Altogether hundreds of thousands of clones are present, under 80% being singletons, with the ten largest covering under 2%. The data were obtained in a study of shared clonotypes between healthy human individuals. General study findings and limits: Naive subsets typically showed greater estimated richness than memory subsets.

CDR3 size: 15 residues. V was shortened by 4 bases and J by 6 bases, with 18 bases between the two germline ends. Germline loops: CDR1 SGHTA, CDR2 FQGNSA. The receptor was derived from a woman aged 30 to 39 in good health. Sequenced sample: memory CD4+ T cells sorted from blood. Subset: CD45RA-negative fraction. The chain joins TRBV7-2 to TRBJ1-2, with D maybe TRBD1 (5 bases). CDR3 in amino acids: CASSSLQGRGDGYTF. The CDR3 DNA reads TGTGCCAGCAGCTCCCTCCAAGGGAGGGGCGATGGCTACACCTTC.